This TCR beta chain was captured by sequencing in a study of cytomegalovirus exposure and HLA in healthy donors. PCR used 60 Vbeta primers and 13 Jbeta primers. Measured with immunoSEQ multiplex PCR; TCRdb has only the in-frame clones, and not every one. The sample includes more than 110,000 clones, around 75% of them seen just once. V lost 0 bases to trimming and J lost 0 bases, with 10 bases between them. Germline lookup yields CDR1 SGHRS and CDR2 YFSETQ. The CDR3 sequence is 16 residues long. This sequence joins TRBV5-1 and TRBJ1-3; D remains unclear. The sequenced material came from PBMCs. This TCR derives from a female donor in good health and CMV-seronegative. In DNA form, the CDR3 reads TGCGCCAGCAGCTTGGATGCGGATCTCTCTGGAAACACCATATATTTT. Translated, it gives CASSLDADLSGNTIYF.